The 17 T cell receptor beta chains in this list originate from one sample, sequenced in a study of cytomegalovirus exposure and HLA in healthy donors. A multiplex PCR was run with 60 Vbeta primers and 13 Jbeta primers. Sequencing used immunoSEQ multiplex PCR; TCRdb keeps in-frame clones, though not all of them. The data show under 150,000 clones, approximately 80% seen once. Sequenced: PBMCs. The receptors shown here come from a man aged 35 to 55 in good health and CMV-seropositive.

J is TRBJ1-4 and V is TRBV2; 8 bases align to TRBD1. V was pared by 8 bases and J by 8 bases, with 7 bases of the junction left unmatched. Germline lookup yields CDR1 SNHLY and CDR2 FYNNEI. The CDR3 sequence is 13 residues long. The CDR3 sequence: CASLGQGGEKLFF. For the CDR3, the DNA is TGTGCCAGCCTCGGACAGGGTGGCGAAAAACTGTTTTTT.

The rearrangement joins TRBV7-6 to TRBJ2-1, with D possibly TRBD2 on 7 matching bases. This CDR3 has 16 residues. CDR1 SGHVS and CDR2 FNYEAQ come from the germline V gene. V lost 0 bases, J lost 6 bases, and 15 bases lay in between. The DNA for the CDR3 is TGTGCCAGCAGCTTAGCTCGGGGAGGGGGTGTCAATGAGCAGTTCTTC. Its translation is CASSLARGGGVNEQFF. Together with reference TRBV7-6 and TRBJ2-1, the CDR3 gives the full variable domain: GAGVSQSPRYKVTKRGQDVALRCDPISGHVSLYWYRQALGQGPEFLTYFNYEAQQDKSGLPNDRFSAERPEGSISTLTIQRTEQRDSAMYRCASSLARGGGVNEQFFGPGTRLTVL.

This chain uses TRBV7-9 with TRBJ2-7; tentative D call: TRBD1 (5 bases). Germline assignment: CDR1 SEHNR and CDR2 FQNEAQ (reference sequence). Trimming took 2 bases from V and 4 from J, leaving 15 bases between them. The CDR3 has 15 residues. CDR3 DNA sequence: TGTGCCAGCAGCTTATTCCCAGGGCGATCTTACGAGCAGTACTTC. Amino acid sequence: CASSLFPGRSYEQYF.

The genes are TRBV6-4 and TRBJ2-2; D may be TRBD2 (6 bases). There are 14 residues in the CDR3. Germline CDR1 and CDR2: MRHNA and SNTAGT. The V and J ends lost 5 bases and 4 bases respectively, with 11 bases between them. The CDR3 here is CASSTGVGTGELFF. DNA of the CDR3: TGTGCCAGCAGTACGGGGGTCGGCACCGGGGAGCTGTTTTTT.

The CDR3 DNA reads as TGCGCCAGCAGCTTGGGTGGGACAGATAGCTCACCCCTCCACTTT. Protein: CASSLGGTDSSPLHF. The chain links TRBV5-1 to TRBJ1-6, with 7 bases fitting TRBD1. V dropped 0 bases and J dropped 10; count of bases not matched to a gene: 7. The CDR3 runs to 15 residues. Germline V gene lookup returns CDR1 SGHRS and CDR2 YFSETQ.

The chain's CDR3 is CASSGRGLAGGPRYEQYF. The CDR3 DNA follows: TGTGCCAGTAGTGGAAGGGGACTAGCGGGAGGGCCTCGGTACGAGCAGTACTTC. This chain connects TRBV19 to TRBJ2-7; 16 bases line up with TRBD2. Germline V gene data show CDR1 as LNHDA and CDR2 as SQIVND (reference sequence). This CDR3 is built from 18 residues. Trimming removed 5 bases from V and 4 bases from J; junction bases left unmatched: 11.

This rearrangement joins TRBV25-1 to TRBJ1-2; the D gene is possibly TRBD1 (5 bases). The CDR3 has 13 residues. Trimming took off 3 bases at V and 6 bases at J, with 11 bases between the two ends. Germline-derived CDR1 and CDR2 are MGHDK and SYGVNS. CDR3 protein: CASSDSRVHGYTF. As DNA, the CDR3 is TGTGCCAGCAGTGATAGCAGGGTTCATGGCTACACCTTC.

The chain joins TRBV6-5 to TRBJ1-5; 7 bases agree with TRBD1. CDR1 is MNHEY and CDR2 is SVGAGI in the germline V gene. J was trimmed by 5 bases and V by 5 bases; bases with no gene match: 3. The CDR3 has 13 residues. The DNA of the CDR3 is TGTGCCAGCAGTGGTCAGGGGGATCAGCCCCAGCATTTT. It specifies CASSGQGDQPQHF.

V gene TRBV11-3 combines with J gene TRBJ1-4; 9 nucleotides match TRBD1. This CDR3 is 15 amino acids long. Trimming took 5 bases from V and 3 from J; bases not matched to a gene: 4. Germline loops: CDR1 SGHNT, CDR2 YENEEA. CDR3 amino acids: CASSGQGRANEKLFF. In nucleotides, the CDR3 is TGTGCCAGCAGCGGACAGGGGAGGGCTAATGAAAAACTGTTTTTT.

The CDR3 reads CASRSGTGGTEAFF. The CDR3 DNA reads TGCGCCAGCAGGTCCGGGACAGGGGGCACTGAAGCTTTCTTT. This chain joins TRBV5-1 and TRBJ1-1; 11 nucleotides line up with TRBD1. Germline V gives CDR1 SGHRS, CDR2 YFSETQ. V was pared by 5 bases and J by 4 bases, with 4 bases of the junction left unmatched. This CDR3 region has 14 residues.

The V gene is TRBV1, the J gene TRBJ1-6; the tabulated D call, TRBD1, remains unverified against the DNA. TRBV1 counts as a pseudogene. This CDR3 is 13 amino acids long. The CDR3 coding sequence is TGCACCAGCAGCCGGCAGGGGGATTCACCCCTCCACTTT. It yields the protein CTSSRQGDSPLHF.

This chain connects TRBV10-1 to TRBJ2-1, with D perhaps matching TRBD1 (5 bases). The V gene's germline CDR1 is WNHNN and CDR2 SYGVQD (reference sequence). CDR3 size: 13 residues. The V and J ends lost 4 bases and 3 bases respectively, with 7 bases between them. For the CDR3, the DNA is TGCGCCAGCAGTGCCGACAGCTACAATGAGCAGTTCTTC. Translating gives CASSADSYNEQFF.

CDR3 sequence: CASSDGQGTYNEQFF. In nucleotides, the CDR3 is TGTGCCAGCAGTGATGGACAGGGGACCTACAATGAGCAGTTCTTC. The chain employs TRBV6-1 and TRBJ2-1, with 9 bases identical to TRBD1. Losses at the gene ends were 3 bases for V and 2 bases for J; bases not matched to a gene: 2. The germline CDR1 and CDR2 sequences are MNHNS and SASEGT. The CDR3 has 15 residues.

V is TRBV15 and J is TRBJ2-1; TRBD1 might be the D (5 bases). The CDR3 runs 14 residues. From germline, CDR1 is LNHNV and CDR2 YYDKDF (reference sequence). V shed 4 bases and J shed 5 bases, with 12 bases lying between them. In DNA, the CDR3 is TGTGCCACCAGCAATACGACAGAAAACAATGAGCAGTTCTTC. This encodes CATSNTTENNEQFF.

Here the CDR3 DNA reads TGTGCCTCCTCAGGGTTCTATAGCAATCAGCCCCAGCATTTT. This gives the protein CASSGFYSNQPQHF. The V gene is TRBV6-1, the J gene TRBJ1-5, with D maybe TRBD1 (5 bases). This CDR3 comprises 14 residues. The V end lost 11 bases, the J end lost 0 bases, and 14 bases lay between the germline ends. Germline CDR1 MNHNS, CDR2 SASEGT.

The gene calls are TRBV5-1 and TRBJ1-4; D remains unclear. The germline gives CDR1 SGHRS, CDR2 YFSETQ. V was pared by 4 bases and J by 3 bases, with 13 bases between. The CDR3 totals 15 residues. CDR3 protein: CASSPEGEANEKLFF. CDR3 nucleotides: TGCGCCAGCAGCCCTGAGGGCGAAGCTAATGAAAAACTGTTTTTT.

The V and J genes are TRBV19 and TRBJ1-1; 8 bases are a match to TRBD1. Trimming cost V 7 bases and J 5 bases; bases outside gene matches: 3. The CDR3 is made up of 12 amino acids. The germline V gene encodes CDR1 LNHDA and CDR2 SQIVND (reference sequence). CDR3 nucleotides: TGTGCCAGTATGCAGGGGGCGACTGAAGCTTTCTTT. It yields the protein CASMQGATEAFF. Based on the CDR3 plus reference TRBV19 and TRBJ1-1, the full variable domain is DGGITQSPKYLFRKEGQNVTLSCEQNLNHDAMYWYRQDPGQGLRLIYYSQIVNDFQKGDIAEGYSVSREKKESFPLTVTSAQKNPTAFYLCASMQGATEAFFGQGTRLTVV.